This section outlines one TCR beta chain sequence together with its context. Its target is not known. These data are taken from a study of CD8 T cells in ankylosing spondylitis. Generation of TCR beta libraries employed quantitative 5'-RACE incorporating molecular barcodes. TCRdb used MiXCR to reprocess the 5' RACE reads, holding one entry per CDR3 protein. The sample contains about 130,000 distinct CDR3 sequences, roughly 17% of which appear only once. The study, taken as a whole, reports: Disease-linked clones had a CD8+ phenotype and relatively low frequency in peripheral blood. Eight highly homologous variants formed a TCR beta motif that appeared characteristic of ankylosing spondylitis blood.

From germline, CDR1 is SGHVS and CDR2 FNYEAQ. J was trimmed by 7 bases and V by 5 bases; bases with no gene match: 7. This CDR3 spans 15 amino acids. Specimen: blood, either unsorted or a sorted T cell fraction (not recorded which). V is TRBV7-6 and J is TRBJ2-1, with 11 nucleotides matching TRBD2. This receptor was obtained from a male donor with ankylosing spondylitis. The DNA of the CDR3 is TGTGCCAGCAGCCCCACTAGCGGGAGTCGTAATGAGCAGTTCTTC. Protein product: CASSPTSGSRNEQFF.